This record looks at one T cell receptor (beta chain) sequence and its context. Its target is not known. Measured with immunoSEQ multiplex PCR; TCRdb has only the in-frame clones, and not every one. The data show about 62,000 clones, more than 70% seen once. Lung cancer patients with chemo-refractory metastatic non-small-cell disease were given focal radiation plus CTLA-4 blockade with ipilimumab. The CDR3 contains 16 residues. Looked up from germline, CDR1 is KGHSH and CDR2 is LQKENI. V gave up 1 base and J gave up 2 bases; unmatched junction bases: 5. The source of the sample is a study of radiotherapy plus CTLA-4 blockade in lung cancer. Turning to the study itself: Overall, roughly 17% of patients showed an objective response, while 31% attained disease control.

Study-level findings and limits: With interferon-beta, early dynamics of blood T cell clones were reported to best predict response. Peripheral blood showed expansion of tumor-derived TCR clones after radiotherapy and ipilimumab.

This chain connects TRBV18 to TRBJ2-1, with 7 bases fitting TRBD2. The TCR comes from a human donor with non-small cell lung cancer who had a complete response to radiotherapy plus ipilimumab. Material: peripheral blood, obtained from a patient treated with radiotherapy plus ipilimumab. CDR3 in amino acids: CASSPLGGSPYNEQFF. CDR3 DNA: TGTGCCAGCTCACCACTGGGAGGGAGCCCCTACAATGAGCAGTTCTTC.